The T cell receptor (beta chain) under discussion was sequenced for a study of cytomegalovirus exposure and HLA in healthy donors. The primer mix had 60 Vbeta and 13 Jbeta primers. How the authors handled the data: Among the unique TCR beta chains that a later analysis counted, about 79 million in all, roughly 11 million were shared. Measured with immunoSEQ multiplex PCR; TCRdb has only the in-frame clones, and not every one. Clone size and V and J calls were adopted from that table, with D and trimming inferred from the DNA. The sample has roughly 100,000 clones; 82% are singletons. Each donor's status was that of a healthy bone marrow donor. With 4 bases clipped from V and 2 bases from J, the junction kept 3 bases outside the gene matches. This CDR3 is built from 14 residues. From germline, CDR1 is SGHAT and CDR2 FQNNGV. General study points: 150 to 200 TCR beta chains were listed as cytomegalovirus-associated.

Regarding this clone: Its antigen is as yet unknown.

The chain uses TRBV11-2 and TRBJ2-7, with TRBD1 identical over 9 bases. The origin of this receptor is a man between 50 and 59 years old in good health and CMV-seronegative. The specimen was PBMCs. CDR3 in amino acids: CASSWGQGPYEQYF. CDR3 DNA sequence: TGTGCCAGCAGCTGGGGACAGGGCCCCTACGAGCAGTACTTC.